This T cell receptor beta chain is drawn from a study of blood T cell repertoires in COVID-19. Study-wide context: COVID-19 samples, acute and convalescent, were from the United States, Italy and Spain. T cells, B-cell-depleted T cells, or PBMCs provided the cDNA or gDNA that served as material.

Clones were read by immunoSEQ multiplex PCR, and TCRdb kept only the in-frame ones, dropping some. The sample contains around 300,000 clones, around 90% of which appear only once. Residents of about two dozen US areas, aged about 18 to 89 years, made up the participants. The length of the CDR3 is 13 residues. The ends were cut back, 3 bases at V and 4 bases at J, with 6 bases in the middle. This TCR was sampled from a woman under 30 with acute COVID-19. The V call is TRBV12-3 or TRBV12-4, the J call TRBJ2-2; TRBD1 might be the D (6 bases). Sequenced material: PBMCs or T cells enriched from blood (not recorded which). Here the CDR3 reads CASSFRGTGELFF. CDR3 coding DNA: TGTGCCAGCAGTTTCAGGGGCACCGGGGAGCTGTTTTTT.